This T cell receptor (beta chain) was captured in a study of blood T cell repertoires in COVID-19. Overall study: Acute-phase and convalescent COVID-19 samples originated in the United States, Italy and Spain. Nucleic acid was either cDNA or gDNA, and it came from T cells, B-cell-depleted T cells, or PBMCs.

The CDR3 loop spans 16 amino acids. Germline loops: CDR1 SGHAT, CDR2 FQNNGV. V dropped 1 base and J dropped 1 base, with 12 bases sitting between them. Per the authors' pipeline: The authors estimated nucleated cell counts from reference gene primer amplification. Sequencing was performed with immunoSEQ multiplex PCR; in TCRdb, only in-frame clones are kept and a portion is missing. D and trimming come from the DNA, and the V and J calls and clone size come from that table. The sample includes 180,000 or so clones, approximately 80% of them seen just once. The chain employs TRBV11-2 and TRBJ2-3; D unclear. The specimen was peripheral blood. The receptor was derived from a man between 45 and 60 years old who had recovered from COVID-19. The CDR3 sequence is CASSLGAKTRTDTQYF. The CDR3 bases are TGTGCCAGCAGCTTAGGAGCGAAGACCCGCACAGATACGCAGTATTTT.